Listed here are 30 T cell receptor beta chains from one sample, sequenced in a study of T cell clonality in common variable immunodeficiency. Data came from immunoSEQ multiplex PCR; TCRdb stores just in-frame clones and leaves some out. The table lists 25,000 to 35,000 clones, no singletons, with about 13% in the top ten. The sequenced sample was peripheral blood mononuclear cells. The receptors shown here come from a person aged 18 to 70 in good health.

In its sample, this clone was seen many times. With the read ending 3 residues before the CDR3 end, the germline J gene is used to fill in that end. V gene TRBV20-1 combines with J gene TRBJ2-7, with D maybe TRBD1 (6 bases). From germline, CDR1 is DFQATT and CDR2 SNEGSKA (reference sequence). The ends were cut back, 6 bases at V and 1 base at J, with 13 bases in the middle. The CDR3 contains 13 residues. The covered CDR3 bases are TGCAGTGCCCAAGCAGGGGTTTCCTACGAG. Its translation: CSAQAGVSYE. The whole CDR3 protein is CSAQAGVSYEQYF.

This clone has at least ten counts. The read falls 3 residues short of the CDR3 end, and the missing part is taken from the germline J gene. V usage is TRBV7-2 and J usage is TRBJ2-4; 8 nucleotides align to TRBD1. Germline V gives CDR1 SGHTA, CDR2 FQGNSA. V was pared by 5 bases and J by 8 bases, with 5 bases of the junction left unmatched. The CDR3 covers 13 residues. The CDR3: CASSVDRGDIQYF. The covered CDR3 bases are TGTGCCAGCAGCGTCGACAGGGGCGACATT.

This clone has ten or more counts. The CDR3 end lies 3 residues beyond the end of the read and is filled in from the germline J gene. The chain carries TRBV7-9 and TRBJ2-5; no clear D gene. V lost 3 bases, J lost 1 base, and 9 bases lay in between. Germline V gene sequence: CDR1 SEHNR, CDR2 FQNEAQ (reference sequence). This CDR3 region has 14 residues. Incomplete CDR3 DNA: TGTGCCAGCAGCTTCTTGGCTCCCCAAGAGACC. Amino acids: CASSFLAPQET. The whole CDR3 is CASSFLAPQETQYF.

This clone was detected ten times or more. The CDR3 end falls 3 residues outside the read, so it is completed with the germline J gene. The chain carries TRBV14 and TRBJ2-3; D is ambiguous. The germline gives CDR1 SGHDN, CDR2 FVKESK. Trimming took off 0 bases at V and 0 bases at J, with 7 bases between the two ends. This CDR3 has 15 amino acids. CDR3 DNA, as far as it was read: TGTGCCAGCAGCCAAGAGCAGTTTAGCACAGATACG. Its protein product is CASSQEQFSTDT. The whole CDR3 protein is CASSQEQFSTDTQYF. Using reference TRBV14 and TRBJ2-3 for the parts outside the CDR3, the full variable domain is EAGVTQFPSHSVIEKGQTVTLRCDPISGHDNLYWYRRVMGKEIKFLLHFVKESKQDESGMPNNRFLAERTGGTYSTLKVQPAELEDSGVYFCASSQEQFSTDTQYFGPGTRLTVL.

In its sample, this clone was seen many times. The sequence runs out 3 residues before the end of the CDR3; the remainder is reconstructed from the germline J gene. This chain connects TRBV18 to TRBJ2-7; 9 nucleotides align to TRBD2. The CDR3 runs to 14 residues. Unmatched junction bases numbered 7, after V lost 6 bases and J lost 4 bases. Per germline, CDR1 KGHSH and CDR2 LQKENI. The part of the CDR3 DNA that was read is TGTGCCAGCTCGCAGCGGGAGGAAGTTTACGAG. This translates into CASSQREEVYE. The full CDR3 is CASSQREEVYEQYF.

This clone was observed at least ten times. The sequenced CDR3 bases are TGCGCCAGCAGCTTGATTGGACAGGGCACCTCAGGTAACTACGAG. Translation: CASSLIGQGTSGNYE. The complete CDR3 reads CASSLIGQGTSGNYEQYF. The chain combines TRBV5-1 with TRBJ2-7, with 8 bases matching TRBD1. The CDR3 is cut off 3 residues early in the read; its end comes from the germline J gene. The V gene's germline CDR1 is SGHRS and CDR2 YFSETQ. This CDR3 has 18 residues. V shed 1 base, J shed 3 bases, and the junction held 15 bases outside the gene matches.

This clone was seen repeatedly, ten times or more. The sequenced part of the CDR3 DNA is TGTGCCAGCAGTTCTAACAGGGTGTACGAG. Protein sequence: CASSSNRVYE. The whole CDR3 reads CASSSNRVYEQYF. The V and J genes are TRBV5-4 and TRBJ2-7; the D gene is possibly TRBD1 (6 bases). The observed sequence ends 3 residues before the CDR3 terminus, with the missing tail filled in from the germline J gene. This CDR3 spans 13 amino acids. Deletions cut 5 bases from V and 4 bases from J, with 13 bases between. Per the germline V gene, CDR1 is SGHNT and CDR2 is YYREEE (reference sequence).

Ten or more counts support this clone. This CDR3 reads CASSSAGGPRYGYTF. The CDR3 DNA, read in part, is TGTGCCAGCAGCTCCGCCGGGGGGCCGCGCTATGGC. This chain uses TRBV7-2 with TRBJ1-2, with D possibly TRBD1 on 6 matching bases. Sequencing ends 3 residues short of the CDR3 end; the germline J gene provides the rest. The CDR3 loop spans 15 amino acids. The ends were cut back, 4 bases at V and 4 bases at J, with 16 bases in the middle. Germline values: CDR1 SGHTA, CDR2 FQGNSA.

This clone was recorded at least ten times. Read sequence stops 3 residues before the CDR3 end, and the germline J gene provides the missing end. The chain links TRBV7-8 to TRBJ2-7; 7 nucleotides align to TRBD2. The V gene end was trimmed by 6 bases and the J gene end by 1 base; junction bases not matched to a gene: 6. The CDR3 spans 14 residues. Germline CDR1 and CDR2: SGHVS and FQNEAQ. This CDR3 is CASRPAGSSYEQYF. CDR3 DNA (partial): TGTGCCAGCAGACCAGCGGGGTCATCCTACGAG.

On this clone itself: One junction end disagrees with the germline gene, perhaps due to a read error. The sequence runs out 3 residues before the end of the CDR3; the remainder is reconstructed from the germline J gene. The chain joins TRBV6-1 to TRBJ1-6; no definite D call. This CDR3 has 15 residues. Looked up from germline, CDR1 is MNHNS and CDR2 is SASEGT. The CDR3 reads CASSDLPSYNSPLHF. CDR3 DNA (partial): TGTGCCAGCAGTGATTTACCCTCCTATAATTCCCCC.

This clone was seen many times. The CDR3 end falls 3 residues outside the read, so it is completed with the germline J gene. V and J are TRBV20-1 and TRBJ2-7, with D possibly TRBD1 on 5 matching bases. V was shortened by 5 bases and J by 0 bases, with 8 bases between the two germline ends. In germline, CDR1 is DFQATT, CDR2 SNEGSKA (reference sequence). This CDR3 has 12 residues. Incomplete CDR3 DNA: TGCAGTGCTCCAGGGTACTCCTACGAG. It encodes CSAPGYSYE. The entire CDR3 reads CSAPGYSYEQYF.

In this sample, this clone turned up many times. The CDR3 goes on 3 residues after the read ends, and that part is filled in from the germline J gene. V usage is TRBV6-2 or TRBV6-3 and J usage is TRBJ1-5; perhaps TRBD1 as D (6 bases). CDR1 is MNHEY, CDR2 SVGEGT, per germline. The CDR3 runs to 13 residues. Between the trimmed V and J ends, which lost 6 bases and 7 bases, there was a span of 13 bases. The chain's CDR3 is CASSHREGQPQHF. The sequenced part of the CDR3 DNA is TGTGCCAGCAGCCACAGGGAGGGGCAGCCC.

This clone turned up a few times. The CDR3 loop is CASSDTTKAWGYTF. Incomplete CDR3 DNA: TGTGCCAGCTCAGACACGACGAAGGCCTGGGGC. V and J are TRBV18 and TRBJ1-2; D gene uncertain. The sequenced fragment ends 3 residues before the CDR3 boundary, so the rest is inferred from the germline J gene. The germline gives CDR1 KGHSH, CDR2 LQKENI. The CDR3 is 14 residues long.

This clone was seen ten or more times. The read ends 3 residues shy of where the CDR3 ends; the end is completed using the germline J gene. The V gene is TRBV7-2, the J gene TRBJ1-2, with a possible D match to TRBD1 (5 bases). The CDR3 has 15 amino acids. V was pared by 5 bases and J by 4 bases, with 17 bases between. From germline, CDR1 is SGHTA and CDR2 FQGNSA. The part of the CDR3 DNA that was read is TGTGCCAGCAGCCCCCTGGGTGACAGTCTCTATGGC. It is translated as CASSPLGDSLYG. The whole CDR3 region reads CASSPLGDSLYGYTF.

This clone has a handful of counts. The CDR3 end falls 3 residues outside the read, so it is completed with the germline J gene. This chain links TRBV11-3 with TRBJ2-2; 9 positions agree with TRBD1. The V and J ends lost 4 bases and 7 bases, in that order; junction bases with no gene match: 4. Germline CDR1 SGHNT, CDR2 YENEEA. The CDR3 extends over 14 amino acids. The CDR3 loop is CASSSQGADGELFF. The sequenced CDR3 bases are TGTGCCAGCAGCTCACAGGGGGCGGACGGGGAG.

This clone was seen at least ten times. With the read ending 3 residues before the CDR3 end, the germline J gene is used to fill in that end. The V call is TRBV20-1, the J call TRBJ2-5; 8 nucleotides match TRBD2. The germline V gene encodes CDR1 DFQATT and CDR2 SNEGSKA (reference sequence). The junction had 6 bases not matched to a gene; V was cut back by 3 bases and J by 3 bases. The CDR3 has 14 amino acids. The CDR3 loop is CSASRPGGEETQYF. CDR3 DNA (partial): TGCAGTGCTAGTCGGCCCGGGGGGGAAGAGACC.

This clone has just a few counts. The CDR3 DNA, read in part, is TGCAGCGTTGCACAGGGGGTTGGGGAGACC. This encodes CSVAQGVGET. The whole CDR3 region reads CSVAQGVGETQYF. The chain links TRBV29-1 to TRBJ2-5, with 8 bases matching TRBD1. The CDR3 extends 3 residues past the end of the read, so its final part is completed from the germline J gene. V dropped 4 bases and J dropped 5; count of bases not matched to a gene: 6. The CDR3 spans 13 residues. Germline V gene data show CDR1 as SQVTM and CDR2 as ANQGSEA. Drawing the rest from reference TRBV29-1 and TRBJ2-5, the complete variable domain is SAVISQKPSRDICQRGTSLTIQCQVDSQVTMMFWYRQQPGQSLTLIATANQGSEATYESGFVIDKFPISRPNLTFSTLTVSNMSPEDSSIYLCSVAQGVGETQYFGPGTRLLVL.

The sample holds many counts of this clone. The CDR3 extends 3 residues past the end of the read, so its final part is completed from the germline J gene. V is TRBV5-1 and J is TRBJ1-2; 8 bases line up with TRBD1. Trimming cost V 3 bases and J 5 bases; bases outside gene matches: 9. Germline V gives CDR1 SGHRS, CDR2 YFSETQ. CDR3 length: 15 residues. The CDR3 spells CASSSSGGPNYGYTF. CDR3 bases read: TGCGCCAGCAGCTCCTCAGGGGGCCCGAATTATGGC.

This clone showed up many times. Read sequence stops 3 residues before the CDR3 end, and the germline J gene provides the missing end. V gene TRBV20-1 combines with J gene TRBJ2-4; tentative D call: TRBD2 (6 bases). CDR1 is DFQATT, CDR2 SNEGSKA, per germline (reference sequence). Trimming left V 8 bases short and J 9 bases short, with 20 bases between. This CDR3 is 13 amino acids long. The part of the CDR3 DNA that was read is TGCAGTTCCCAAACCCCCGGGACTGGCATT. It translates to CSSQTPGTGI. In full, the CDR3 is CSSQTPGTGIQYF.

With regard to this clone: The observed sequence ends 3 residues before the CDR3 terminus, with the missing tail filled in from the germline J gene. The gene calls are TRBV10-2 and TRBJ2-1, with 8 bases aligning to TRBD2. Trimming removed 8 bases from V and 4 bases from J; junction bases left unmatched: 7. Germline lookup yields CDR1 WSHSY and CDR2 SAAADI. The CDR3 has 14 residues. The chain's CDR3 is CASGPGGVYNEQFF. The sequenced CDR3 bases are TGCGCCAGCGGGCCCGGGGGGGTATACAATGAG.

In the case of this clone: The junction departs from germline at one end; a sequencing error may be responsible. The read terminates 3 residues before the CDR3 end, so the remaining end is supplied by the germline J gene. V usage is TRBV19 and J usage is TRBJ1-1; D not resolved. The CDR3 contains 13 residues. Germline V gives CDR1 LNHDA, CDR2 SQIVND (reference sequence). The covered CDR3 bases are TGTGCCAGTAGTGCAGCAGCGAACACTAAA. As protein: CASSAAANTK. From start to end, the CDR3 is CASSAAANTKAFF.

As to this clone: The observed sequence ends 3 residues before the CDR3 terminus, with the missing tail filled in from the germline J gene. The chain joins TRBV5-6 to TRBJ2-4, with 8 bases matching TRBD2. The length of the CDR3 is 13 residues. The germline V gene has CDR1 SGHDT and CDR2 YYEEEE. The CDR3 here is CASRGLEQETQYF. The part of the CDR3 DNA that was read is TGTGCCAGCAGGGGACTAGAGCAAGAGACT.

This clone was seen at least ten times. The CDR3 end is not reached by the read, which stops 3 residues before it; the germline J gene fills it in. This chain joins TRBV5-4 and TRBJ2-5, with 7 bases lining up with TRBD2. Germline assignment: CDR1 SGHNT and CDR2 YYREEE (reference sequence). The trim removed 4 bases at V and 5 bases at J, leaving 5 bases unmatched. This CDR3 spans 13 amino acids. The sequenced CDR3 bases are TGTGCCAGCAGCCCCCCCGGGGGGGAGACC. Translating gives CASSPPGGET. The entire CDR3 sequence reads CASSPPGGETQYF.

Only a few counts were recorded for this clone. With the read ending 3 residues before the CDR3 end, the germline J gene is used to fill in that end. V is TRBV7-9 and J is TRBJ1-2, with 9 nucleotides matching TRBD1. The CDR3 contains 15 residues. CDR1 is SEHNR and CDR2 is FQNEAQ in the germline V gene (reference sequence). The covered CDR3 bases are TGTGCCAGCAGCAACCGGGACAGGGTCATCTACGAC. It yields the protein CASSNRDRVIYD. The whole CDR3 sequence reads CASSNRDRVIYDYTF. Full variable domain (remainder filled in from reference TRBV7-9 and TRBJ1-2): DTGVSQNPRHKITKRGQNVTFRCDPISEHNRLYWYRQTLGQGPEFLTYFQNEAQLEKSRLLSDRFSAERPKGSFSTLEIQRTEQGDSAMYLCASSNRDRVIYDYTFGSGTRLTVV.

This clone has only a few counts. The missing CDR3 end, 3 residues past where the read stops, is filled in from the germline J gene. The chain couples TRBV7-9 to TRBJ1-2, with 7 bases aligning to TRBD1. The junction had 4 bases not matched to a gene; V was cut back by 2 bases and J by 7 bases. The CDR3 sequence is 13 residues long. Germline lookup yields CDR1 SEHNR and CDR2 FQNEAQ (reference sequence). CDR3 residues: CASSLKGAAGYTF. The covered CDR3 bases are TGTGCCAGCAGCTTAAAGGGGGCGGCTGGC.

This clone was observed many times. The CDR3 extends 3 residues past the end of the read, so its final part is completed from the germline J gene. The gene calls are TRBV7-2 and TRBJ1-1, with D possibly being TRBD1 (5 bases). V was clipped by 4 bases and J by 5 bases, with 11 bases between them. The CDR3 is made up of 13 amino acids. Germline loops: CDR1 SGHTA, CDR2 FQGNSA. The CDR3 loop reads CASSYPGWTEAFF. Incomplete CDR3 DNA: TGTGCCAGCAGCTATCCAGGGTGGACTGAA.

Comments on this clone: The read finishes 3 residues shy of the CDR3 end, and the germline J gene is used to complete it. V gene TRBV11-3 combines with J gene TRBJ2-5; possibly TRBD2 for D (7 bases). V lost 6 bases, J lost 5 bases, and 13 bases lay in between. CDR1 and CDR2 from the germline V gene are SGHNT and YENEEA. CDR3 length equals 13 residues. Partial CDR3 DNA: TGTGCCAGCAGTCGGGGGGCCGGTGAGACC. Translation gives CASSRGAGET. In full, the CDR3 is CASSRGAGETQYF.

Comment on this clone: The junction does not match germline at one end; this may be a read error. The read finishes 3 residues shy of the CDR3 end, and the germline J gene is used to complete it. The rearrangement joins TRBV30 to TRBJ2-3, with a weak D call TRBD1 (5 bases). The CDR3 covers 13 residues. CDR1 is GTSNPN, CDR2 SVGIG, per germline (reference sequence). CDR3 in amino acids: CVWSRQGIQPQYF. Incomplete CDR3 DNA: TGTGTCTGGAGTAGGCAGGGAATTCAGCCG.

This clone was counted only a few times. The CDR3 goes on 3 residues after the read ends, and that part is filled in from the germline J gene. This chain links TRBV5-5 with TRBJ1-6, with D possibly being TRBD1 (5 bases). CDR3 length: 15 amino acids. Trimming removed 2 bases from V and 9 bases from J, with 15 bases in between. Germline V gives CDR1 SGHKS, CDR2 YYEKEE (reference sequence). The CDR3 region is CASSFDPLGASPLHF. The sequenced part of the CDR3 DNA is TGTGCCAGCAGCTTCGATCCTTTAGGGGCTTCACCC.

This clone was counted ten times or more. The read comes to an end 3 residues before the CDR3 does, leaving the germline J gene to fill in the end. V and J are TRBV6-4 and TRBJ2-3; the D is unclear. Trimming removed 4 bases from V and 1 base from J, with 9 bases in between. From germline, CDR1 is MRHNA and CDR2 SNTAGT. The CDR3 is 14 residues long. The CDR3 reads CASSGSPGTDTQYF. The CDR3 DNA, read in part, is TGTGCCAGCAGTGGATCACCAGGCACAGATACG.